A selection of T cell receptor beta chains follows, all from one sample in a study of blood T cell repertoires in COVID-19. Measured with immunoSEQ multiplex PCR; TCRdb has only the in-frame clones, and not every one. The sample includes around 280,000 clones, around 90% of them seen just once. The sample consisted of PBMCs or T cells enriched from blood (not recorded which). These receptors were obtained from a middle-aged woman who had recovered from COVID-19. CDR3s include the opening cysteine and the closing phenylalanine or tryptophan. A D gene is named only where the DNA matches it firmly.

cdr3_length d_call j_call v_call cdr3_aa
17 TRBD1 TRBJ2-5 TRBV4-1 CASSQAITGAVQETQYF
15 - TRBJ1-1 TRBV15 CATSRGWEEDTEAFF
15 TRBD2 TRBJ2-7 TRBV7-9 CASSLGLAGPYEQYF
13 - TRBJ1-1 TRBV27 CASSQRGGSRAFF
13 TRBD1 TRBJ1-1 TRBV7-9 CASGKQGAGEAFF
10 TRBD2 TRBJ2-7 TRBV30 CAGGEYEQYF
14 - TRBJ1-1 TRBV6-1 CASSEAGGYTEAFF
14 TRBD1 TRBJ2-3 TRBV15 CATSKDRGWDTQYF
15 - TRBJ1-5 TRBV19 CASSSGWGENQPQHF
12 - TRBJ2-1 TRBV5-4 CASSFSYNEQFF
15 - TRBJ2-1 TRBV6-6 CASNTGDYSYNEQFF
15 - TRBJ1-1 TRBV4-1 CASSQQERQNTEAFF
13 - TRBJ1-4 TRBV18 CASSRDTNEKLFF
14 - TRBJ2-1 TRBV7-3 CASSLYSSLNEQFF
18 - TRBJ2-3 TRBV14 CASSRNYIVGSGTDTQYF
16 TRBD2 TRBJ2-5 TRBV4-2 CASSQEGTSGEETQYF
15 - TRBJ1-6 TRBV11-2 CASSLRGQYNSPLHF
13 - TRBJ1-1 TRBV28 CASSSGENTEAFF
14 TRBD2 TRBJ2-3 TRBV11-2 CASSLRTSQDTQYF
16 - TRBJ2-1 TRBV11-2 CASSSPGSGSYNEQFF
14 TRBD1 TRBJ2-7 TRBV28 CASSPGTVIYEQYF
14 TRBD2 TRBJ2-7 TRBV7-3 CASSPGTSKHEQYF
16 TRBD2 TRBJ2-2 TRBV2 CASSGGSGSGSGELFF
17 - TRBJ2-1 TRBV7-9 CASSLARAGPSYNEQFF
14 - TRBJ1-5 TRBV30 CAWSPGASNQPQHF
13 - TRBJ2-5 TRBV10-3 CAISEPNRETQYF
18 - TRBJ1-4 TRBV7-2 CASSLGGDTGTSAEKLFF
15 TRBD1 TRBJ1-2 TRBV7-2 CASSPQTGGGGGYTF
13 - TRBJ1-6 TRBV5-1 CASSLSDLSPLHF
12 - TRBJ1-2 TRBV28 CASSGTGYGYTF
16 - TRBJ2-7 TRBV7-2 CASSLAYRAETYEQYF
15 - TRBJ1-1 TRBV7-9 CASSLVSSGNTEAFF
12 - TRBJ2-5 TRBV5-3 CARKGVRETQYF
15 - TRBJ1-2 TRBV6-2/TRBV6-3 CASSSRTSAGYGYTF
11 - TRBJ2-5 TRBV2 CASSLRETQYF
14 - TRBJ1-1 TRBV4-3 CASSRGLSNTEAFF
14 - TRBJ2-5 TRBV9 CASSVEEVRETQYF
13 - TRBJ1-5 TRBV2 CASSDVVDQPQHF
14 - TRBJ2-2 TRBV7-8 CASRRTDITGELFF
17 - TRBJ2-3 TRBV7-2 CASSLGSTRRGPDTQYF
15 TRBD1 TRBJ1-1 TRBV19 CASSTGTGFFTEAFF
12 - TRBJ2-3 TRBV7-2 CASRSVGDTQYF
14 TRBD1 TRBJ1-5 TRBV4-1 CASSGTAFNQPQHF
16 - TRBJ1-5 TRBV7-2 CASSLRGPGDGQPQHF
17 - TRBJ2-6 TRBV4-3 CASARGTVSSGANVLTF
15 TRBD1 TRBJ2-4 TRBV7-2 CASSRTGATKNIQYF
15 TRBD2 TRBJ2-1 TRBV10-3 CATQIAGGASNEQFF
16 TRBD2 TRBJ2-7 TRBV4-2 CASSQELAGSAYEQYF
18 TRBD1 TRBJ2-6 TRBV2 CASSEAGTGTLGANVLTF
17 TRBD2 TRBJ2-2 TRBV4-2 CASSQDRAGVVTGELFF
14 - TRBJ2-7 TRBV5-1 CASSLLGSEYEQYF
12 TRBD2 TRBJ2-1 TRBV7-2 CASDPGAGDPFF
14 - TRBJ2-2 TRBV2 CASSLGPVTGELFF
13 TRBD2 TRBJ2-1 TRBV27 CASSLEREYEQFF
14 TRBD1 TRBJ1-2 TRBV18 CASSLGTATHGYTF
17 TRBD2 TRBJ2-1 TRBV7-2 CASSSAPGLGVYDEQFF
18 TRBD1 TRBJ1-2 TRBV5-1 CASRGSPGQASLNYGYTF